The 21 T cell receptor beta chains below come from one sample, sequenced in a study of CD8 T cells in ankylosing spondylitis. Whole-study results and caveats: Ankylosing spondylitis blood seemed to carry a telltale TCR beta motif made of roughly 8 highly homologous variants.

TCRdb re-called the 5' RACE reads through MiXCR, storing one row per CDR3 protein. Here the sample spans more than 600,000 distinct CDR3 sequences, under 20% being singletons. Their cognate antigens are unknown. Sequenced: blood, either unsorted or a sorted T cell fraction (not recorded which). Source of these receptors: a male donor with ankylosing spondylitis.

This clonotype was observed a few times. The rearrangement uses TRBV12-3 or TRBV12-4 and TRBJ1-3; D possibly corresponds to TRBD1 (6 bases). The CDR3 length is 15 residues. Trimming pared 6 bases from V and 0 bases from J, leaving 12 bases between. CDR3 DNA sequence: TGTGCCAGCAGGAGACAGGTCGGCTCTGGAAACACCATATATTTT. As protein: CASRRQVGSGNTIYF.

The J gene is TRBJ1-4, the V gene TRBV11-1; D perhaps matches TRBD1 (6 bases). The germline gives CDR1 SGHAT, CDR2 FQDESV (reference sequence). The CDR3 runs to 18 residues. Trimming stripped 4 bases from V and 6 bases from J, with 24 bases between. The CDR3 bases are TGTGCCAGCAGCTCGGGAGGGACAAACGCAGACTTCGATGAAAAACTGTTTTTT. This sequence encodes CASSSGGTNADFDEKLFF.

The gene calls are TRBV6-1 and TRBJ1-3; a weak D match, TRBD1 (5 bases). Per germline, CDR1 MNHNS and CDR2 SASEGT. V lost 8 bases and J lost 4, with 15 bases in between. The CDR3 is 14 residues long. The CDR3 reads CASRPWTFGNTIYF. CDR3 nucleotide sequence: TGTGCCAGCCGCCCTTGGACATTCGGAAACACCATATATTTT.

This clonotype has at least ten counts. The rearrangement links TRBV10-3 to TRBJ2-1; TRBD2 matches at 10 bases. Looked up from germline, CDR1 is ENHRY and CDR2 is SYGVKD. The J segment lost 10 bases and the V segment lost 3 bases, leaving 12 bases of the junction unmatched. The CDR3 runs to 16 residues. CDR3 sequence reads: CAISDLHSGGAGEQFF. The CDR3 region has the DNA TGTGCCATCAGTGACCTACACAGCGGGGGGGCCGGGGAGCAGTTCTTC.

This clonotype came up a few times. V usage is TRBV5-5 and J usage is TRBJ2-3; 9 bases agree with TRBD2. Germline CDR1 SGHKS, CDR2 YYEKEE (reference sequence). J lost 3 bases, V lost 7 bases, and 9 bases had no gene match. CDR3 length: 15 residues. The CDR3 coding sequence is TGTGCCAGCCGAGTAGCGGGAGAATGGACAGATACGCAGTATTTT. The encoded protein is CASRVAGEWTDTQYF.

The V gene is TRBV14, the J gene TRBJ1-2; D is uncertain. Trimming removed 1 base at V and 3 bases at J, with 6 bases between. Looked up from germline, CDR1 is SGHDN and CDR2 is FVKESK. The CDR3 is 13 amino acids. CDR3 coding DNA: TGTGCCAGCAGCCAAGGTTTCGACTATGGCTACACCTTC. Protein: CASSQGFDYGYTF.

This chain links TRBV5-1 with TRBJ2-1; 8 bases line up with TRBD2. Trimming cost V 4 bases and J 4 bases; bases outside gene matches: 10. Germline V gene lookup returns CDR1 SGHRS and CDR2 YFSETQ. This CDR3 has 16 residues. CDR3 bases: TGCGCCAGCAGCCCCCAACCCAGCGGGGGTTACAATGAGCAGTTCTTC. This encodes CASSPQPSGGYNEQFF. The full variable domain, with the rest looked up from reference TRBV5-1 and TRBJ2-1, is KAGVTQTPRYLIKTRGQQVTLSCSPISGHRSVSWYQQTPGQGLQFLFEYFSETQRNKGNFPGRFSGRQFSNSRSEMNVSTLELGDSALYLCASSPQPSGGYNEQFFGPGTRLTVL.

V gene TRBV15 combines with J gene TRBJ2-5; D is perhaps TRBD2 (5 bases). The germline V gene has CDR1 LNHNV and CDR2 YYDKDF (reference sequence). The CDR3 is 17 residues long. V lost 3 bases, J lost 4 bases, and 21 bases lay in between. CDR3: CATSREGVSSRGETQYF. The CDR3 bases are TGTGCCACCAGCAGGGAAGGAGTATCTAGCCGGGGAGAGACCCAGTACTTC.

The chain links TRBV12-3 or TRBV12-4 to TRBJ2-7, with a weak D call TRBD2 (6 bases). There are 12 residues in the CDR3. The V gene lost 6 bases and the J gene lost 7 bases, with 13 bases spanning the gap. CDR3 coding DNA: TGTGCCAGCAGCCATCGCCGGGGGGAGCAGTACTTC. It yields the protein CASSHRRGEQYF.

In its sample, this clonotype was seen a few times. The chain joins TRBV19 to TRBJ1-2; 7 bases match TRBD1. The ends lost 3 bases at V and 2 bases at J; junction bases unmatched: 6. This CDR3 region has 15 residues. CDR1 and CDR2 from the germline V gene are LNHDA and SQIVND (reference sequence). This CDR3 reads CASSIGGQQNYGYTF. CDR3 DNA: TGTGCCAGTAGTATCGGGGGACAGCAGAACTATGGCTACACCTTC.

The chain uses TRBV6-2 or TRBV6-3 and TRBJ2-2; 11 bases map to TRBD2. Germline assignment: CDR1 MNHEY and CDR2 SVGEGT. The CDR3 is made up of 16 amino acids. Trimming cost V 7 bases and J 2 bases; bases outside gene matches: 6. In nucleotides, the CDR3 is TGTGCCAGCAAACAGGGACTAGCGGTAAACACCGGGGAGCTGTTTTTT. Translation gives CASKQGLAVNTGELFF.

This chain links TRBV11-2 with TRBJ2-5, with a tentative D call TRBD2 (7 bases). This CDR3 is 15 amino acids long. Germline CDR1 and CDR2: SGHAT and FQNNGV. The V gene lost 2 bases and the J gene lost 5 bases, with 15 bases spanning the gap. For the CDR3, the DNA is TGTGCCAGCAGCTTATTTGGGGGGGCTTGGGAGACCCAGTACTTC. Translated, it gives CASSLFGGAWETQYF.

J is TRBJ2-1 and V is TRBV29-1; possibly TRBD1 for D (5 bases). This CDR3 region has 13 residues. Trimming removed 7 bases at V and 5 bases at J, with 15 bases between. Germline loops: CDR1 SQVTM, CDR2 ANQGSEA. The DNA for the CDR3 is TGCAGCGCCGCAGGGTGGACGGACAATGAGCAGTTCTTC. Its protein is CSAAGWTDNEQFF.

CDR3 in DNA: TGTGCCAGCAGTGATCCCAGGGTAAATTCACCCCTCCACTTT. It codes for CASSDPRVNSPLHF. The chain has TRBV6-1 and TRBJ1-6; D is possibly TRBD1 (5 bases). Germline V gene sequence: CDR1 MNHNS, CDR2 SASEGT. The CDR3 runs to 14 residues. V lost 3 bases and J lost 7, with 10 bases in between.

This clonotype was seen only a few times. V gene TRBV4-3 combines with J gene TRBJ1-1; no definite D call. CDR1 is LGHNA and CDR2 is YSLEER in the germline V gene. The V gene lost 2 bases and the J gene lost 4 bases, with 11 bases spanning the gap. There are 14 residues in the CDR3. The CDR3 sequence is CASSQRVWSTEAFF. The CDR3 bases are TGCGCCAGCAGCCAACGGGTTTGGAGCACTGAAGCTTTCTTT.

The chain joins TRBV7-8 to TRBJ2-1; no definite D call. V lost 1 base to trimming and J lost 5 bases, with 9 bases between them. Germline V lookup: CDR1 SGHVS, CDR2 FQNEAQ. This CDR3 contains 14 residues. CDR3 sequence: CASSLGLLDNEQFF. The CDR3 DNA reads TGTGCCAGCAGCTTAGGGCTCTTGGACAATGAGCAGTTCTTC.

V usage is TRBV12-3 or TRBV12-4 and J usage is TRBJ2-1; possibly TRBD1 for D (6 bases). The CDR3 extends over 14 amino acids. Trimming pared 4 bases from V and 4 bases from J, leaving 11 bases between. CDR3 in DNA: TGTGCCAGCAGTTACCGGGACATGTACAATGAGCAGTTCTTC. It translates to CASSYRDMYNEQFF.

J is TRBJ2-1 and V is TRBV11-2; 7 nucleotides align to TRBD2. Looked up from germline, CDR1 is SGHAT and CDR2 is FQNNGV. Trimming at V came to 5 bases and at J to 4 bases, leaving 14 bases not matched to a gene. The CDR3 is made up of 17 amino acids. CDR3 protein: CASSPRWREGMYNEQFF. The CDR3 bases are TGTGCCAGCAGCCCCCGGTGGAGGGAGGGTATGTACAATGAGCAGTTCTTC.

J is TRBJ2-1 and V is TRBV5-8; D perhaps matches TRBD2 (7 bases). The CDR3 is made up of 16 amino acids. The V gene lost 5 bases and the J gene lost 2 bases, with 17 bases spanning the gap. Germline V gives CDR1 SGHTS, CDR2 YDEGEE. The CDR3 loop reads CASRGGGTAAYNEQFF. CDR3 in DNA: TGTGCCAGCAGGGGAGGGGGGACGGCAGCCTACAATGAGCAGTTCTTC.

The V call is TRBV7-2, the J call TRBJ1-4, with D possibly TRBD1 on 6 matching bases. The germline CDR1 and CDR2 sequences are SGHTA and FQGNSA. This CDR3 is 15 amino acids long. V was cut by 3 bases and J by 7 bases, with 15 bases left in between. Here the CDR3 reads CASSFPGAIGEKLFF. In nucleotides, the CDR3 is TGTGCCAGCAGCTTTCCAGGGGCGATAGGTGAAAAACTGTTTTTT.

In this sample, this clonotype turned up a few times. The chain is built from TRBV20-1 and TRBJ1-2; D unclear. The germline V gene encodes CDR1 DFQATT and CDR2 SNEGSKA (reference sequence). CDR3 length equals 12 residues. V lost 0 bases, J lost 3 bases, and 5 bases lay in between. The CDR3 loop is CSARDNHYGYTF. The CDR3 bases are TGCAGTGCTAGAGACAACCACTATGGCTACACCTTC.